What follows is one TCR beta chain and its context. This specimen belongs to a study of blood T cell repertoires in COVID-19. About the research overall: The study drew acute and convalescent COVID-19 samples from the United States, Italy and Spain.

The CDR3 extends over 12 amino acids. V gave up 5 bases and J gave up 8 bases; unmatched junction bases: 5. The germline V gene encodes CDR1 GTSNPN and CDR2 SVGIG (reference sequence). Sequencing used immunoSEQ multiplex PCR; TCRdb keeps in-frame clones, though not all of them. The sample shows 650,000 to 800,000 clones, 90% of them seen only once. The chain uses TRBV30 and TRBJ1-2, with TRBD1 matching over 10 bases. The receptor's source is a woman aged 18-35 years with acute or convalescent COVID-19. What was sequenced was peripheral blood. CDR3 DNA sequence: TGTGCCTGGCGACAGGGGGCGCGAGGCTACACCTTC. The encoded protein is CAWRQGARGYTF.